Each of the 7 T cell receptor beta chains below was sequenced from the same sample in a study of blood T cell repertoires in COVID-19. Libraries were prepared by immunoSEQ multiplex PCR; TCRdb keeps only in-frame clonotypes and omits some of them. The table records roughly 190,000 clones, around 89% of them present only once. Source material: PBMCs or T cells enriched from blood (not recorded which). Receptors originate from a woman aged 18-29 years who had recovered from COVID-19.

The chain has TRBV7-9 and TRBJ2-2, with 12 nucleotides matching TRBD2. Germline V gene sequence: CDR1 SEHNR, CDR2 FQNEAQ (reference sequence). The V gene end was trimmed by 5 bases and the J gene end by 3 bases; junction bases not matched to a gene: 4. The CDR3 has 16 residues. In DNA form, the CDR3 reads TGTGCCAGCAGCCCTAGACTAGCGGGAGACACCGGGGAGCTGTTTTTT. Translating it yields CASSPRLAGDTGELFF.

V gene TRBV7-9 combines with J gene TRBJ1-4, with a possible D match to TRBD1 (6 bases). The CDR3 sequence is 15 residues long. Trimming shortened V by 2 bases and J by 8 bases, and 15 bases separated the two germline ends. The germline V gene encodes CDR1 SEHNR and CDR2 FQNEAQ (reference sequence). The CDR3, as DNA: TGTGCCAGCAGCTTATATCCGGGCAGGGGAGAAAAACTGTTTTTT. This translates into CASSLYPGRGEKLFF. Full variable domain (outside the CDR3, taken from reference TRBV7-9 and TRBJ1-4): DTGVSQNPRHKITKRGQNVTFRCDPISEHNRLYWYRQTLGQGPEFLTYFQNEAQLEKSRLLSDRFSAERPKGSFSTLEIQRTEQGDSAMYLCASSLYPGRGEKLFFGSGTQLSVL.

The CDR3 spells CASSQDLASVYNEQFF. DNA for the CDR3: TGTGCCAGCAGCCAAGATCTGGCTAGCGTCTACAATGAGCAGTTCTTC. This chain links TRBV3-1 (or the pseudogene TRBV3-2) with TRBJ2-1; perhaps TRBD2 as D (6 bases). Trimming cost V 0 bases and J 3 bases, with 12 bases left between them. In germline, CDR1 is LGHDT, CDR2 YNNKEL (reference sequence). CDR3 size: 16 residues.

In its sample, this clone was seen a few times. The rearrangement uses TRBV2 and TRBJ2-7; perhaps TRBD2 as D (5 bases). This CDR3 spans 15 amino acids. In germline, CDR1 is SNHLY, CDR2 FYNNEI. V lost 1 base and J lost 4, with 14 bases in between. CDR3 DNA: TGTGCCAGCAGTGAAGAGGGAGAGGGTGTGTACGAGCAGTACTTC. Its translation is CASSEEGEGVYEQYF. Drawing the rest from reference TRBV2 and TRBJ2-7, the complete variable domain is EPEVTQTPSHQVTQMGQEVILRCVPISNHLYFYWYRQILGQKVEFLVSFYNNEISEKSEIFDDQFSVERPDGSNFTLKIRSTKLEDSAMYFCASSEEGEGVYEQYFGPGTRLTVT.

The chain joins TRBV7-9 to TRBJ2-7; 7 bases line up with TRBD1. Losses at the gene ends were 1 base for V and 1 base for J; bases not matched to a gene: 4. Germline V gene lookup returns CDR1 SEHNR and CDR2 FQNEAQ (reference sequence). The CDR3 runs to 15 residues. The CDR3 loop reads CASSLEGGFSYEQYF. Here the CDR3 DNA reads TGTGCCAGCAGCTTAGAAGGGGGCTTTTCCTACGAGCAGTACTTC.

The V gene is TRBV19, the J gene TRBJ1-1; D remains ambiguous. CDR1 is LNHDA and CDR2 is SQIVND in the germline V gene (reference sequence). Deletions cut 6 bases from V and 1 base from J, with 15 bases between. The CDR3 is made up of 15 amino acids. The CDR3 DNA follows: TGTGCCAGTAGCGGCCCCCCGTTAGCGAACACTGAAGCTTTCTTT. This gives the protein CASSGPPLANTEAFF. The whole variable domain, remainder taken from reference TRBV19 and TRBJ1-1, is DGGITQSPKYLFRKEGQNVTLSCEQNLNHDAMYWYRQDPGQGLRLIYYSQIVNDFQKGDIAEGYSVSREKKESFPLTVTSAQKNPTAFYLCASSGPPLANTEAFFGQGTRLTVV.

The rearrangement links TRBV7-9 to TRBJ1-2, with D possibly being TRBD1 (5 bases). The germline V gene encodes CDR1 SEHNR and CDR2 FQNEAQ (reference sequence). The ends were cut back, 3 bases at V and 5 bases at J, with 16 bases in the middle. This CDR3 region has 15 residues. CDR3 in DNA: TGTGCCAGCAGCTTTGCCCGTGGGGGGGAGTATGGCTACACCTTC. Translating it yields CASSFARGGEYGYTF.